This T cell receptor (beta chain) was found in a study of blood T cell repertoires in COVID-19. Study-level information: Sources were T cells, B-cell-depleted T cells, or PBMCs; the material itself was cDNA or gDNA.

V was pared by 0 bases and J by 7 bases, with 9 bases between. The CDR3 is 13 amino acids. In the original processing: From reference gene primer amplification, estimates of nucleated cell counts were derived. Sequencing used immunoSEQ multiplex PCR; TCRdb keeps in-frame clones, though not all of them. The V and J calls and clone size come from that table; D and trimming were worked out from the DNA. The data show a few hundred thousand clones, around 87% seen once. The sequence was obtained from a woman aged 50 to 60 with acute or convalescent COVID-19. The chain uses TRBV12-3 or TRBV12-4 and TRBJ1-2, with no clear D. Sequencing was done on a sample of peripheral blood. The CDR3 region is CASSLADRGGYTF. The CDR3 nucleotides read TGTGCCAGCAGTTTAGCGGATCGAGGTGGCTACACCTTC.